Its frequency marks the clone carrying this T cell receptor (beta chain) as large. The data originate from a study of CD8 T cells in cerebrospinal fluid in Alzheimer's disease. Across the study: CSF T cell clonal expansion was assessed by plate-based nested PCR and droplet-based sequencing.

TCRdb re-called the 10x single-cell sequencing reads, yielding one record per CDR3 amino acid sequence without DNA. Its table lists several hundred distinct CDR3 sequences. In germline, CDR1 is DFQATT, CDR2 SNEGSKA (reference sequence). CDR3 length: 14 amino acids. The TCR comes from a human donor with Parkinson's disease. Input material: cerebrospinal fluid. V is TRBV20-1 and J is TRBJ2-1; TCRdb's D gene call, TRBD2, goes unchecked for lack of DNA. The CDR3: CSASEGLGYNEQFF.